This T cell receptor beta chain derives from a study of monozygotic twins with inflammatory bowel disease. Whole-blood RNA isolation (total RNA) proceeded without T cell sorting. The germline gives CDR1 SQVTM, CDR2 ANQGSEA. The CDR3 contains 13 residues. TCRdb reprocessed the 5' RACE reads and stores each CDR3 protein as one record, lacking DNA. The sample table includes 400,000 to 500,000 distinct CDR3 sequences. This clonotype originated in a human donor with ulcerative colitis or Crohn's disease, or a healthy co-twin of an affected twin (not recorded which). Sequencing was done on a sample of blood. This chain connects TRBV29-1 to TRBJ2-2; TCRdb's D call of TRBD1 is untestable without DNA. CDR3 loop: CSVYEGATGELFF.